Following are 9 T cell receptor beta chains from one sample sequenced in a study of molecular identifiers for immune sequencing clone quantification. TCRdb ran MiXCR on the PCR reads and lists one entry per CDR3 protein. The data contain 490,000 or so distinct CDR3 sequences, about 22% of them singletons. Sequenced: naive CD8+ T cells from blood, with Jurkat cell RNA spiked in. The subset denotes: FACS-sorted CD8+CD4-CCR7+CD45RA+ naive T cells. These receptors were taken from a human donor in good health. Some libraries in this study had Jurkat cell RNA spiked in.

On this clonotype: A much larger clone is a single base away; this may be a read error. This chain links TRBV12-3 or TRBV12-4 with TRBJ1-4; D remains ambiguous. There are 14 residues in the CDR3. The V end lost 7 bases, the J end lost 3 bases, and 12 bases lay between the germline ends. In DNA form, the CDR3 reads TGTGCCAGCATGGACCCCACAGCTAATGAAAAACTGTTTTTT. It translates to CASMDPTANEKLFF.

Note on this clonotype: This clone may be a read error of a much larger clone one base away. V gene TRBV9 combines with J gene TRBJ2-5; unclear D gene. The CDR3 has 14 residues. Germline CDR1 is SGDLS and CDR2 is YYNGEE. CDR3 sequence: CASSGSGLKETRYF. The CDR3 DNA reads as TGTGCCAGCAGCGGCTCCGGGCTAAAAGAGACCCGGTACTTC. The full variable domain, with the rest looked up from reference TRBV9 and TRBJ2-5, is DSGVTQTPKHLITATGQRVTLRCSPRSGDLSVYWYQQSLDQGLQFLIQYYNGEERAKGNILERFSAQQFPDLHSELNLSSLELGDSALYFCASSGSGLKETRYFGPGTRLLVL.

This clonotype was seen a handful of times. In DNA, the CDR3 is TGTGCCAGTAGTATAAGTCTAAATAGCAATCAGCCCCAGCATTTT. Amino acid sequence: CASSISLNSNQPQHF. V usage is TRBV19 and J usage is TRBJ1-5; D uncertain. V shed 2 bases and J shed 0 bases, with 8 bases lying between them. The CDR3 has 15 amino acids. Germline CDR1 and CDR2: LNHDA and SQIVND (reference sequence).

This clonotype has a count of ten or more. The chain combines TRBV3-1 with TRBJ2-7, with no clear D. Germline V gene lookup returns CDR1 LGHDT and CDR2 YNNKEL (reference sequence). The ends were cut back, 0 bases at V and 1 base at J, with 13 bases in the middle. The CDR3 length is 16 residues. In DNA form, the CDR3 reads TGTGCCAGCAGCCAAGACGCGGCATCGGTGTCCTACGAGCAGTACTTC. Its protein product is CASSQDAASVSYEQYF.

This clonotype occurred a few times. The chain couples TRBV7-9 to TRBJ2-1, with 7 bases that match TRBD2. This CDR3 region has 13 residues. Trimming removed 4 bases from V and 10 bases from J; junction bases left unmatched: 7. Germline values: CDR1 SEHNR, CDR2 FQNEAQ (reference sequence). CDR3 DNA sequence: TGTGCCAGCAGCTCAAAGACTAGCTTGGAGCAGTTCTTC. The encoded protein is CASSSKTSLEQFF.

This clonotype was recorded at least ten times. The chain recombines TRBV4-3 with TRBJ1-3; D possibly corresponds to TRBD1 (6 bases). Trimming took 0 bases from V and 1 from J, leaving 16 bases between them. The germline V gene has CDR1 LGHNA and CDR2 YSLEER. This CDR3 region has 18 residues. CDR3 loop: CASSQDGKMQGSGNTIYF. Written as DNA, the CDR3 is TGCGCCAGCAGCCAAGATGGGAAGATGCAGGGGTCTGGAAACACCATATATTTT.

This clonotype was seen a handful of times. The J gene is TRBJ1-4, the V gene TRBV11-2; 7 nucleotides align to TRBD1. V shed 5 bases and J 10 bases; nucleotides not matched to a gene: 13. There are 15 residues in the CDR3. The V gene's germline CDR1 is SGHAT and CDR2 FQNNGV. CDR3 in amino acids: CASSPENRQGVKLFF. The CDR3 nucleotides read TGTGCCAGCAGCCCGGAAAACCGACAGGGTGTAAAACTGTTTTTT.

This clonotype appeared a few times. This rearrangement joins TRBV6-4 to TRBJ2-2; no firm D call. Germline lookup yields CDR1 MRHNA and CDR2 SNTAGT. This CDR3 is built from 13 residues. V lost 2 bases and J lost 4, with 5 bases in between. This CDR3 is CASSDLGTGELFF. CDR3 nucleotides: TGTGCCAGCAGTGACCTGGGCACCGGGGAGCTGTTTTTT.

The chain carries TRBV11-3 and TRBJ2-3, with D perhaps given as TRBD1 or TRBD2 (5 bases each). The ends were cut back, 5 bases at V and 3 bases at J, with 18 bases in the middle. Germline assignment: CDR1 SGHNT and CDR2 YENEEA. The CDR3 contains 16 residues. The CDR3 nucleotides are TGTGCCAGCAGCCGATTTAAGGGGAGCTGGACAGATACGCAGTATTTT. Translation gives CASSRFKGSWTDTQYF.